This T cell receptor (beta chain) derives from a study of chemoradiotherapy in HPV16-positive cancers. Study-level results: For HPV16-positive patients, expanding HPV-responsive T cells associated with longer recurrence-free survival. Only a couple of HPV16-positive patients supplied the functional HPV-specificity definition.

Trimming removed 6 bases from V and 3 bases from J; junction bases left unmatched: 7. Germline V CDR1 and CDR2: KGHSH, LQKENI. The CDR3 consists of 15 residues. A note on this clone: Its matching antigen is unknown.

Data came from immunoSEQ multiplex PCR; TCRdb stores just in-frame clones and leaves some out. This sample has 30,000 to 40,000 clones; roughly nine tenths occur once, and the top ten carry 3% to 3.5%. This receptor was identified in a human donor with HPV-associated anogenital cancer. The sequencing used blood, collected from a patient who underwent chemoradiotherapy. The chain is built from TRBV18 and TRBJ2-3, with TRBD1 matching 9 bases. Here the CDR3 reads CASSRGTGSTDTQYF. In DNA, the CDR3 is TGTGCCAGCTCCCGCGGGACAGGGTCTACAGATACGCAGTATTTT. Filled out from reference TRBV18 and TRBJ2-3, the complete variable domain reads NAGVMQNPRHLVRRRGQEARLRCSPMKGHSHVYWYRQLPEEGLKFMVYLQKENIIDESGMPKERFSAEFPKEGPSILRIQQVVRGDSAAYFCASSRGTGSTDTQYFGPGTRLTVL.